This TCR beta chain stems from a study of blood T cell repertoires in COVID-19. Study as a whole: Sites in the United States, Italy and Spain provided acute and convalescent COVID-19 samples. The analysed material was cDNA or gDNA that came from T cells, B-cell-depleted T cells, or PBMCs.

Trimming cost V 0 bases and J 9 bases; bases outside gene matches: 22. Per the germline V gene, CDR1 is LGHNT and CDR2 is FRNRAP. The CDR3 totals 20 residues. Per the original methods: Using reference gene primer amplification, nucleated cell counts were estimated. TCRdb's table, derived via immunoSEQ multiplex PCR, lists solely in-frame clones and lacks some. D and trimming come from the DNA, and the V and J calls and clone size come from that table. The sample has approximately 240,000 clones, around 80% seen once. The sequenced sample was peripheral blood. V is TRBV12-5 and J is TRBJ2-1; TRBD2 matches at 8 bases. The TCR sequence derives from an elderly woman with active or convalescent COVID-19. The CDR3 nucleotides are TGTGCTAGTGGTTTGGTACGCCCGGGGGGCGGGAGGCGCCCTCTGGGTGAGCAGTTCTTC. Translated: CASGLVRPGGGRRPLGEQFF.